This T cell receptor (beta chain) was captured by sequencing in a study of blood T cell repertoires in COVID-19. Across the whole study: The United States, Italy and Spain were the sources of the acute and convalescent COVID-19 samples.

Using immunoSEQ multiplex PCR, the repertoire was profiled, and TCRdb retains in-frame clones only, with some absent. The sample holds 200,000 to 300,000 clones, 82% seen once. There are a few counts of this clone. The length of the CDR3 is 16 residues. Germline V lookup: CDR1 SGHTA, CDR2 FQGTGA. V lost 4 bases, J lost 6 bases, and 6 bases stayed unmatched. The chain has TRBV7-3 and TRBJ2-3; 14 bases match TRBD2. Sequencing was carried out using peripheral blood. The receptor comes from a woman in her fifties or sixties with active or convalescent COVID-19. CDR3 in amino acids: CASSSTSGGASDTQYF. Here the CDR3 DNA reads TGTGCCAGCAGCTCGACTAGCGGGGGGGCCTCGGATACGCAGTATTTT.